What follows is one T cell receptor beta chain and its context. It lacks a known antigen. Within one base of it there is no much larger clone, and no base qualities were kept. The sample's time point label, in plain terms: newly diagnosed GD, antithyroid drugs for less than 3 months. RNA was extracted from PBMCs in TRIzol for both TCR sequencing and RNA sequencing. Graves' disease was diagnosed according to American Thyroid Association guidelines. Patients were recruited from an endocrinology department in Xi'an, China. Each patient gave roughly 8.4 milliliters of peripheral blood, collected in an EDTA anticoagulant tube. Ficoll Paque Plus density gradient separation was used to isolate PBMCs, and no further T cell sorting was done. RNA quality was checked with an Agilent 2100 Bioanalyzer and agarose gel, and concentration with a NanoDrop 2000. This sample is part of a study of regulatory T cells in long-lasting Graves disease (dated by TCRdb to the early 2020s). At the level of the whole study: Newly diagnosed Graves' disease patients had taken antithyroid drugs for less than 3 months. This study used TCR sequencing and RNA sequencing of peripheral blood to compare persistent Graves' disease patients against newly diagnosed Graves' disease patients. The study was conducted in China and was registered as a clinical trial. A total of around 35 samples underwent TCR sequencing, from some 13 patients with persistent Graves' disease and around 20 patients with newly diagnosed Graves' disease.

Measured from the cysteine to the phenylalanine, the CDR3 is 13 residues long. Just CDR3 DNA is preserved here, 39 bases in frame from base 1. Trimming removed 11 bases from V and 4 bases from J; the gene matches leave 10 bases unexplained. CDR1 MNHNS and CDR2 SASEGT are derived from the germline V gene. Broader findings and caveats from the paper: A larger number of public clonotypes was shared among persistent patients (approximately 3,000) than among newly diagnosed patients (around 970). Lower TCR Shannon entropy and fewer highly expanded clones were observed in persistent Graves' disease patients than in newly diagnosed patients, which suggested clonal expansion. Only the TCR beta chain was sequenced and analyzed. The authors noted that the small sample size was a limitation that may lower accuracy. Only peripheral blood was studied, because thyroid tissue, the primary lesion, was inaccessible. Persistent disease showed preferential use of TRBV28, TRBJ1-2 and TRBJ2-5, whereas newly diagnosed disease favored TRBV20-1 and TRBJ2-1.

Libraries came from multiplex PCR. The instrument was an Illumina HiSeq 4000. TCR beta libraries were built with iRepertoire HTBI primers and Arm-PCR amplification of CDR3 regions. PCR products were gel purified before sequencing. The original pipeline was this. A total of roughly 58 TRBV and 14 TRBJ segments were identified across samples and were used for gene usage analysis of CDR3 amino acid clonotypes. COPE and FqMerger were used to merge the filtered high-quality paired reads into contigs. BLAST was used to align contigs to IMGT TRBV, TRBD and TRBJ reference genes, and CDR3 was defined according to IMGT. Any clonotype with a frequency above 0.1% was counted as a highly expanded clone. Shannon entropy was used to measure repertoire diversity, and the Gini coefficient was used to measure V-J evenness. A clonotype was considered public if more than one individual shared it. TCRdb trimmed the raw reads at Q25, called clones with MiXCR and kept productive beta chains. CDR3 protein sequences are deduplicated, and each keeps its most common genes and DNA. The V and J calls, along with clone size, are taken from TCRdb and not from the paper's own processing. The sample yields roughly 420,000 distinct CDR3 sequences; roughly 15% were counted once. Clones ranked in the top ten supply 22% of the sample.

The sequencing used peripheral blood mononuclear cells (PBMCs), collected at new diagnosis, from a patient treated with antithyroid drugs. The chain is assembled from TRBV6-1 and TRBJ1-1, with TRBD1 matching 7 junction bases. This TCR derives from a female donor with Graves disease. The sequence in DNA is TGTGCCGGAAGACAGGGTAGTTTCACTGAAGCTTTCTTT. This codes for CAGRQGSFTEAFF.